This T cell receptor (beta chain) is drawn from a study of cytomegalovirus exposure and HLA in healthy donors. Study-wide results and caveats: CMV antigen specificity of three CMV-associated chains was confirmed in vitro. The listing of 150 to 200 TCR beta chains classed them as cytomegalovirus-associated. The majority of CMV-associated TCR beta chains were reported as apparently HLA-restricted in a later analysis. Most likely, a cluster of highly shared sequence variants arose as a sequencing artifact.

A multiplex PCR was run with 60 Vbeta primers and 13 Jbeta primers. Data came from immunoSEQ multiplex PCR; TCRdb stores just in-frame clones and leaves some out. The data show under 130,000 clones, about 68% seen once. This clone was observed a handful of times. The target antigen is unknown. The CDR3 is made up of 15 amino acids. Germline V gene lookup returns CDR1 KGHSY and CDR2 FQNENV. V shed 7 bases, J shed 8 bases, and the junction held 16 bases outside the gene matches. The TCR originated in a man aged 30 to 39 in good health and CMV-seropositive. The chain is built from TRBV16 and TRBJ1-2; TRBD1 aligns across 7 bases. The sample comprised PBMCs. The CDR3 coding sequence is TGTGCCAGCAACCCCAAAGAAGGGGGCGCCCAGGGCTACACCTTC. The encoded protein is CASNPKEGGAQGYTF.